The next 18 T cell receptor beta chains were all read from a single sample in a study of cytomegalovirus exposure and HLA in healthy donors. TCRdb's table, derived via immunoSEQ multiplex PCR, lists solely in-frame clones and lacks some. This table holds about 160,000 clones, about nine tenths found once. The sample was PBMCs. Source of these receptors: a woman between 18 and 29 years old in good health and CMV-seropositive.

This clone has a handful of counts. The gene calls are TRBV7-2 and TRBJ1-1; weak D call: TRBD1 (6 bases). This CDR3 is 14 amino acids long. V was pared by 1 base and J by 1 base, with 7 bases between. In germline, CDR1 is SGHTA, CDR2 FQGNSA. The CDR3 is CASSLGRGNTEAFF. The CDR3 nucleotides read TGTGCCAGCAGCTTAGGCAGGGGGAACACTGAAGCTTTCTTT.

This chain links TRBV5-1 with TRBJ2-1, with 13 bases fitting TRBD2. Germline CDR1 and CDR2: SGHRS and YFSETQ. V lost 4 bases, J lost 7 bases, and 5 bases stayed unmatched. CDR3 length equals 15 residues. Written as DNA, the CDR3 is TGCGCCAGCAGCCACGGGACTAGCGGGATTAATGAGCAGTTCTTC. Translation gives CASSHGTSGINEQFF.

The V gene is TRBV5-6, the J gene TRBJ2-7, with 7 bases aligning to TRBD1. Germline V gene sequence: CDR1 SGHDT, CDR2 YYEEEE. After removal of 1 base from V and 3 bases from J, the junction contained 7 bases not matched to a gene. The CDR3 has 15 amino acids. The CDR3 nucleotides read TGTGCCAGCAGCTTGTTAGGGACAGACAACTACGAGCAGTACTTC. Protein sequence: CASSLLGTDNYEQYF.

The chain employs TRBV5-6 and TRBJ2-1; D unresolved. V was trimmed by 0 bases and J by 8 bases, leaving 18 bases between them. The CDR3 length is 16 residues. From germline, CDR1 is SGHDT and CDR2 YYEEEE. The CDR3 nucleotides read TGTGCCAGCAGCTTGGTTCGGATTAGCAGAGTACATGAGCAGTTCTTC. Its translation is CASSLVRISRVHEQFF.

The chain carries TRBV7-6 and TRBJ2-6; D gene ambiguous. CDR1 is SGHVS and CDR2 is FNYEAQ in the germline V gene. Trimming took off 2 bases at V and 0 bases at J, with 8 bases between the two ends. The CDR3 has 16 residues. The CDR3 DNA is TGTGCCAGCAGCTTATTACGAGTCTCTGGGGCCAACGTCCTGACTTTC. Protein sequence: CASSLLRVSGANVLTF.

Here the CDR3 DNA reads TGTGCCAGCAGCTCCCGTGACAGGGCAACCTACGAGCAGTACTTC. Translation: CASSSRDRATYEQYF. V usage is TRBV9 and J usage is TRBJ2-7; TRBD1 agrees at 7 bases. With 4 bases clipped from V and 2 bases from J, the junction kept 9 bases outside the gene matches. In germline, CDR1 is SGDLS, CDR2 YYNGEE. CDR3 size: 15 residues.

The chain combines TRBV7-8 with TRBJ1-2; unclear D gene. Germline-derived CDR1 and CDR2 are SGHVS and FQNEAQ. The CDR3 has 12 amino acids. Trimming cost V 1 base and J 4 bases, with 4 bases left between them. CDR3 region: CASSLVSYGYTF. The CDR3 DNA reads as TGTGCCAGCAGCTTAGTTAGCTATGGCTACACCTTC.

The chain couples TRBV4-2 to TRBJ2-7; TRBD2 aligns across 9 bases. Germline-derived CDR1 and CDR2 are LGHNA and YNFKEQ. The J segment lost 9 bases and the V segment lost 1 base, leaving 10 bases of the junction unmatched. The CDR3 consists of 15 residues. The CDR3 DNA is TGTGCCAGCAGCCAAGGACTAGCGGAGCCATTAGGGCAGTACTTC. Its translation is CASSQGLAEPLGQYF.

V and J are TRBV7-6 and TRBJ2-2; a possible D gene is TRBD2 (5 bases). Germline lookup yields CDR1 SGHVS and CDR2 FNYEAQ. This CDR3 is built from 15 residues. V was cut by 5 bases and J by 1 base, with 11 bases left in between. CDR3 sequence reads: CASSPSGKNTGELFF. As DNA, the CDR3 is TGTGCCAGCAGCCCCAGCGGAAAGAACACCGGGGAGCTGTTTTTT. Full variable domain (missing parts from reference TRBV7-6 and TRBJ2-2): GAGVSQSPRYKVTKRGQDVALRCDPISGHVSLYWYRQALGQGPEFLTYFNYEAQQDKSGLPNDRFSAERPEGSISTLTIQRTEQRDSAMYRCASSPSGKNTGELFFGEGSRLTVL.

The V gene is TRBV7-2, the J gene TRBJ2-7, with 7 bases fitting TRBD2. Germline CDR1 reads SGHTA; CDR2 reads FQGNSA. The CDR3 contains 13 residues. Trimming at V came to 4 bases and at J to 4 bases, leaving 4 bases not matched to a gene. Here the CDR3 reads CASSSGGPYEQYF. The CDR3 DNA follows: TGTGCCAGCAGCTCGGGGGGACCTTACGAGCAGTACTTC.

J is TRBJ1-5 and V is TRBV6-6; D is perhaps TRBD1 (6 bases). The V gene lost 4 bases and the J gene lost 5 bases, with 12 bases spanning the gap. The CDR3 spans 14 residues. Germline V CDR1 and CDR2: MNHNY, SVGAGI (reference sequence). The CDR3 here is CASSFGGPDQPQHF. The CDR3 nucleotides read TGTGCCAGCAGTTTCGGGGGGCCGGATCAGCCCCAGCATTTT.

This clone was found once. The chain uses TRBV7-2 and TRBJ2-1; the match to TRBD1 covers 7 bases. Germline CDR1 and CDR2: SGHTA and FQGNSA. The CDR3 spans 15 residues. The junction had 12 bases not matched to a gene; V was cut back by 5 bases and J by 8 bases. CDR3 in amino acids: CASSPGQRVFDEQFF. For the CDR3, the DNA is TGTGCCAGCAGCCCGGGACAGCGAGTCTTCGATGAGCAGTTCTTC.

V usage is TRBV28 and J usage is TRBJ1-2; D is perhaps TRBD1 (5 bases). In germline, CDR1 is MDHEN, CDR2 SYDVKM. This CDR3 has 13 residues. Trimming cost V 6 bases and J 0 bases, with 8 bases left between them. The CDR3 DNA sequence: TGTGCCAGCAGGTCGACAGCTAACTATGGCTACACCTTC. Translated: CASRSTANYGYTF.

J is TRBJ1-1 and V is TRBV7-3; TRBD1 matches 7 bases. CDR1 and CDR2 (germline): SGHTA, FQGTGA. Trimming cost V 5 bases and J 5 bases; bases outside gene matches: 11. There are 15 residues in the CDR3. The CDR3 loop is CASSKQDRVRTEAFF. DNA of the CDR3: TGTGCCAGCAGCAAGCAAGACAGGGTTAGGACTGAAGCTTTCTTT.

This chain joins TRBV4-3 and TRBJ2-1, with 10 bases that match TRBD2. CDR3 size: 15 residues. The V segment lost 2 bases and the J segment 3 bases; nucleotides outside the gene matches: 1. CDR1 LGHNA and CDR2 YSLEER come from the germline V gene. CDR3 sequence (DNA): TGCGCCAGCAGCCAACTAGCGGGAGACTACAATGAGCAGTTCTTC. Residues: CASSQLAGDYNEQFF.

The rearrangement uses TRBV2 and TRBJ1-3; 7 nucleotides agree with TRBD1. The ends lost 6 bases at V and 4 bases at J; junction bases unmatched: 6. Germline V lookup: CDR1 SNHLY, CDR2 FYNNEI. This CDR3 comprises 14 residues. CDR3 sequence: CASSTGALGNTIYF. The CDR3 DNA follows: TGTGCCAGCAGCACAGGGGCACTGGGAAACACCATATATTTT.

This chain links TRBV7-3 with TRBJ2-7; a possible D gene is TRBD1 (7 bases). CDR3 length: 19 residues. Trimming stripped 5 bases from V and 0 bases from J, with 26 bases between. CDR1 is SGHTA, CDR2 FQGTGA, per germline. CDR3 sequence reads: CASSTRRVEGQKNSYEQYF. The DNA of the CDR3 is TGTGCCAGCAGCACAAGGCGGGTGGAGGGACAGAAAAACTCCTACGAGCAGTACTTC.

The V and J genes are TRBV27 and TRBJ1-1; TRBD1 agrees at 8 bases. Germline trimming cut 6 bases from V and 4 bases from J; bases unmatched to any gene: 13. Germline V lookup: CDR1 MNHEY, CDR2 SMNVEV (reference sequence). This CDR3 spans 16 amino acids. This CDR3 reads CASSQIWTGRRTEAFF. DNA of the CDR3: TGTGCCAGCAGCCAGATCTGGACAGGGCGGCGCACTGAAGCTTTCTTT.